This T cell receptor beta chain is drawn from a study of blood T cells in healthy people across ages. The table lists this clonotype with a few counts. V was shortened by 0 bases and J by 3 bases, with 12 bases between the two germline ends. The CDR3 contains 16 residues. CDR1 and CDR2 from the germline V gene are LNHNV and YYDKDF (reference sequence). PCR was performed a second time for about 7 to 11 cycles using a sample-barcoded 5' primer and a J-beta primer mix. Every molecule of cDNA carried a tag from a template-switch adaptor with 12 random nucleotides. Each CDR3 protein is one row after TCRdb ran MiXCR on the 5' RACE reads. Of about 800,000 distinct CDR3 sequences detected, 20% to 25% appear once; the ten largest clones hold under 4%. These data are also associated with another study on T cells of mothers and their children. That work states: Healthy Caucasian mothers, a few in number, and their six children were the donors. A slight, non-significant increase in overlap was found for related mother-child pairs relative to unrelated pairs.

Sequencing used blood. The receptor's source is a boy between 10 and 17 years old in good health. The chain is built from TRBV15 and TRBJ2-4; TRBD1 or TRBD2 may be the D gene (5 bases each). CDR3 sequence (DNA): TGTGCCACCAGCAGAGATTTCGGGACGGACAAAAACATTCAGTACTTC. Protein: CATSRDFGTDKNIQYF.